This T cell receptor beta chain was captured by sequencing in a study of tumor T cells in aggressive B-cell lymphoma. Germline-derived CDR1 and CDR2 are SGHAT and FQDESV (reference sequence). The CDR3 loop spans 15 amino acids. Unmatched junction bases numbered 7, after V lost 5 bases and J lost 4 bases. The protocol was immunoSEQ multiplex PCR, while the TCRdb copy is restricted to in-frame clones and leaves out a portion. The table lists approximately 3,100 clones, around 82% of them singletons. This sequence originates from an adult with diffuse large B cell lymphoma. The chain links TRBV11-1 to TRBJ2-1, with 8 bases lining up with TRBD2. Sequenced input: tumor tissue. CDR3 sequence reads: CASSTRAGGYNEQFF. Here the CDR3 DNA reads TGTGCCAGCAGCACCAGGGCGGGGGGTTACAATGAGCAGTTCTTC.